This T cell receptor beta chain was found in a study of T cells in women clearing cervical HPV infection. Study in general: Controls' single incident HPV16 infection cleared within 12 months without precancer. Controls gave blood once infection was undetectable; cases at lesion identification.

Of note for this clone: Its cognate antigen is unknown. The read falls 3 residues short of the CDR3 end, and the missing part is taken from the germline J gene.

General study findings and limits: CIN3+ cases had significantly higher TCR richness than controls; evenness did not differ.

This CDR3 contains 13 residues. Germline CDR1 is SNHLY and CDR2 is FYNNEI. TCRdb keeps only in-frame clones here, not all; method: immunoSEQ multiplex PCR. This sample's table reports 20,000 to 25,000 clones. The sequencing sample was made of blood buffy coat. This TCR came from a woman between 18 and 69 years old with a cervical HPV16 infection that either progressed to CIN3+ or cleared (not recorded which). This rearrangement joins TRBV2 to TRBJ1-2; the D gene is possibly TRBD1 (6 bases). The DNA read from the CDR3 is TGTGCCACCCACAGGGAACCCTACAATGAC. Residues: CATHREPYND. The CDR3 in full is CATHREPYNDYTF.